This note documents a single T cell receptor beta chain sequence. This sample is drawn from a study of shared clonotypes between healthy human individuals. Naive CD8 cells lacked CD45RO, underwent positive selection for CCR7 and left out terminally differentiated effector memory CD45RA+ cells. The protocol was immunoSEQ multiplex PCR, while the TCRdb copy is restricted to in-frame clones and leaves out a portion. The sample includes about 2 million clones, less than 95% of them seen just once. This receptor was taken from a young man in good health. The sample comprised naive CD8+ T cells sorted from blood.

CDR3 coding DNA: TGTGCCAGCAGCTCCGGGACACCGAACACCGGGGAGCTGTTTTTT. It specifies CASSSGTPNTGELFF. The chain employs TRBV6-5 and TRBJ2-2; possibly TRBD1 for D (6 bases). The V gene lost 6 bases and the J gene lost 0 bases, with 11 bases spanning the gap. CDR1 is MNHEY, CDR2 SVGAGI, per germline. The CDR3 is 15 residues long.